The clone carrying this T cell receptor beta chain has more than one count but fewer than ten. This sample was included in a study of blood T cell repertoires in COVID-19. Study context: Spain, Italy and the United States supplied samples that represented acute and convalescent COVID-19. The cDNA or gDNA used as material had been derived from T cells, B-cell-depleted T cells, or PBMCs.

Seattle patients were enrolled during active infection and followed longitudinally. The V segment lost 8 bases and the J segment 0 bases; nucleotides outside the gene matches: 5. Per the germline V gene, CDR1 is SNHLY and CDR2 is FYNNEI. The CDR3 consists of 14 residues. Authors' analysis steps: The authors estimated nucleated cell counts from reference gene primer amplification. Sequencing used immunoSEQ multiplex PCR; TCRdb keeps in-frame clones, though not all of them. That table gives V, J and clone size, and the DNA gave D and trimming. The sample lists about 160,000 clones, approximately 85% occurring once.

The source material was peripheral blood. V usage is TRBV2 and J usage is TRBJ2-3; 7 bases fit TRBD2. The receptor was isolated from a man older than 75 with COVID-19, enrolled during active disease. DNA of the CDR3: TGTGCCAGCGACGGGGGGTCTAGCACAGATACGCAGTATTTT. This translates into CASDGGSSTDTQYF. The full variable domain, completed using reference TRBV2 and TRBJ2-3, is EPEVTQTPSHQVTQMGQEVILRCVPISNHLYFYWYRQILGQKVEFLVSFYNNEISEKSEIFDDQFSVERPDGSNFTLKIRSTKLEDSAMYFCASDGGSSTDTQYFGPGTRLTVL.